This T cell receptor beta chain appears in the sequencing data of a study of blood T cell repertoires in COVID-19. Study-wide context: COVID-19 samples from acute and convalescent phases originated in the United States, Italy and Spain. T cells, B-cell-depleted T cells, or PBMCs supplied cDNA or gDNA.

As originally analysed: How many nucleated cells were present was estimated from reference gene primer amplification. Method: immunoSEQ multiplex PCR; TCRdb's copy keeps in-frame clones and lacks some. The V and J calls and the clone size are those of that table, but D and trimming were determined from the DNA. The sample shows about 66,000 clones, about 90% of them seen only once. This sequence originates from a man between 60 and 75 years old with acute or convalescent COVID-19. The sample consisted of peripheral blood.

The CDR3 is CASSRPSSYEQYF. The CDR3 coding sequence is TGTGCCAGCTCACGTCCGAGCTCCTACGAGCAGTACTTC. The rearrangement joins TRBV18 to TRBJ2-7, with D hard to call. Germline loops: CDR1 KGHSH, CDR2 LQKENI. The CDR3 has 13 amino acids. Trimming took 4 bases from V and 0 from J, leaving 7 bases between them.